The rows below give T cell receptor beta chains drawn from one sample of a study of cytotoxic CD8 clonotypes in ibrutinib-treated CLL. Produced via immunoSEQ multiplex PCR; TCRdb's table is partial and in-frame only. The sample holds some 350,000 clones; about 61% are singletons and the top ten take under 8%. Sequencing was performed on PBMCs, taken after 36 months of ibrutinib treatment. The source is a human donor with chronic lymphocytic leukemia. Both conserved end residues are part of each CDR3. The order of the fields is CDR3 length, J gene, V gene, clone size, CDR3 protein. Clone size is given for some rows only: seen once, a few or many times, or a class if the clone is expanded.

17 TRBJ2-7 TRBV21-1 NA CASSTSGKGASSYEQYF
14 TRBJ2-7 TRBV6-5 few CASSPGTGGFEQYF
14 TRBJ2-7 TRBV5-1 NA CASSLVLGIDEQYF
16 TRBJ2-3 TRBV7-9 NA CASSSPNGPRTDTQYF
15 TRBJ2-3 TRBV5-1 NA CASSFQGRAGDTQYF
16 TRBJ2-2 TRBV6-5 NA CASSYRGTSSTGELFF
16 TRBJ2-1 TRBV29-1 NA CSVFLGLAGGYNEQFF
16 TRBJ2-7 TRBV5-6 NA CASRVSPTGVYYEQYF
10 TRBJ2-3 TRBV2 NA CASRLDTQYF
13 TRBJ1-1 TRBV19 NA CASSLRGVTEAFF
15 TRBJ2-5 TRBV9 NA CASSPRTGTQETQYF
12 TRBJ2-7 TRBV11-2 NA CASSLVWDEQYF
12 TRBJ1-5 TRBV7-9 NA CASSFYYQPQHF
13 TRBJ2-3 TRBV6-5 NA CASRSGSQDTQYF
13 TRBJ2-2 TRBV2 NA CAILAGNTGELFF
15 TRBJ2-7 TRBV5-1 few CASSATSVSSYEQYF
15 TRBJ2-7 TRBV28 few CASSPSQDLSYEQYF
15 TRBJ2-1 TRBV28 NA CASPPGQGARDEQFF
16 TRBJ2-3 TRBV7-2 NA CASSSGLAGAWATQYF
14 TRBJ2-7 TRBV5-6 NA CASSRTGIWYEQYF
14 TRBJ1-3 TRBV15 NA CATSRDSSGNTIYF
11 TRBJ1-1 TRBV9 NA CASTRGTEAFF
11 TRBJ2-3 TRBV20-1 NA CSARSTDTQYF
14 TRBJ2-5 TRBV19 NA CASNSRGGQETQYF
14 TRBJ1-2 TRBV11-2 few CASSPTGTGEGYTF
16 TRBJ2-3 TRBV5-1 NA CASTQKAGQGMSTQYF
13 TRBJ2-1 TRBV29-1 NA CSVPRQTSNEQFF
16 TRBJ1-1 TRBV19 NA CASSSPRGGVNTEAFF
12 TRBJ1-2 TRBV19 NA CATATGIGGYTF
13 TRBJ1-2 TRBV2 NA CARSRGFNYGYTF
15 TRBJ2-3 TRBV7-2 NA CASSLVRGDTDTQYF
15 TRBJ1-1 TRBV9 NA CASSVGGGMNTEAFF
14 TRBJ2-1 TRBV13 NA CASSLGLRGAEQFF
15 TRBJ1-2 TRBV18 few CASSRGGGSDYGYTF
18 TRBJ1-2 TRBV4-1 NA CASSPNPGTGITNYGYTF
16 TRBJ2-3 TRBV10-3 few CAISDFLSDSTDTQYF
17 TRBJ2-7 TRBV5-1 once CASSPLFLADSSYEQYF
16 TRBJ1-2 TRBV6-5 NA CASSYGGLTGIYGYTF
14 TRBJ2-7 TRBV2 NA CASSHQATAYEQYF
15 TRBJ2-1 TRBV9 NA CASSADSPSYNEQFF
13 TRBJ2-7 TRBV15 NA CATSSRGSYEQYF
11 TRBJ1-2 TRBV7-3 few CASSLGDGKYF
16 TRBJ2-2 TRBV15 NA CATSSQWGQNTGELFF
12 TRBJ1-2 TRBV18 NA CASESGGYGYTF
14 TRBJ2-3 TRBV6-5 NA CASSLYVGTDTQYF
14 TRBJ2-7 TRBV2 NA CACYGTSGSYEQYF
14 TRBJ1-4 TRBV5-4 NA CASSLAGAGEKLFF
10 TRBJ2-7 TRBV20-1 NA CSAPRDKQYF
14 TRBJ2-6 TRBV19 NA CASKGASGANVLTF
15 TRBJ2-5 TRBV27 NA CASSLWGTGQETQYF
16 TRBJ2-7 TRBV13 NA CASSAQRLAGYYEQYF
14 TRBJ2-3 TRBV19 NA CASSIGAGWDTQYF
15 TRBJ2-4 TRBV9 NA CASSVAIGAKNIQYF